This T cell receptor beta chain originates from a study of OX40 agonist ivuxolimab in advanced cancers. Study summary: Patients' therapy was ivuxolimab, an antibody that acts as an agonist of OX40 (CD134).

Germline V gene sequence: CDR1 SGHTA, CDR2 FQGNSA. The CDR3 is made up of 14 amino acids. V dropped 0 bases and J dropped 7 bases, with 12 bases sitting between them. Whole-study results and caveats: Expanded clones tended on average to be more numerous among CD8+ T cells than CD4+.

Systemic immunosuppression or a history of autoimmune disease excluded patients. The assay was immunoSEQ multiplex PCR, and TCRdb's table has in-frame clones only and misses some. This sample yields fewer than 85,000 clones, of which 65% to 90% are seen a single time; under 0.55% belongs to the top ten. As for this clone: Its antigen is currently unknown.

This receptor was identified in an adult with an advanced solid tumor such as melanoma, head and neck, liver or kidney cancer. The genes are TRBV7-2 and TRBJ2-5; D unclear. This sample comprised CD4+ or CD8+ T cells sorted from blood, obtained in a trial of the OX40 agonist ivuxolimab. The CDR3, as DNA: TGTGCCAGCAGCTTAGCGGTGGGTCCGCGGACCCAGTACTTC. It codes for CASSLAVGPRTQYF.